Below are 15 T cell receptor beta chains sequenced from a single sample in a study of cytomegalovirus exposure and HLA in healthy donors. It was with 60 Vbeta and 13 Jbeta primers that the PCR ran. The data were produced by immunoSEQ multiplex PCR, yet TCRdb's version contains in-frame clones alone and is incomplete. Counted here are around 160,000 clones, approximately 85% occurring once; the ten biggest clones make up roughly 9.3%. What was sequenced was PBMCs. Source of these receptors: a man between 18 and 29 years old in good health and CMV-seropositive.

This chain links TRBV13 with TRBJ2-7; perhaps TRBD1 as D (5 bases). The germline V and J ends were trimmed by 7 bases and 4 bases, with 17 bases remaining between them. The CDR3 covers 14 residues. Germline V CDR1 and CDR2: PRHDT, FYEKMQ (reference sequence). CDR3 residues: CASTYRGRTYEQYF. Written as DNA, the CDR3 is TGTGCCAGCACCTATAGGGGCAGGACATACGAGCAGTACTTC.

The V call is TRBV15, the J call TRBJ2-3; unclear D gene. The V end was cut by 4 bases, the J end by 1 base, with 9 bases between. The CDR3 loop spans 14 amino acids. Germline CDR1 is LNHNV and CDR2 is YYDKDF (reference sequence). The DNA for the CDR3 is TGTGCCACCAGCACGAGTCTCGGCACAGATACGCAGTATTTT. Protein: CATSTSLGTDTQYF. Together with reference TRBV15 and TRBJ2-3, the CDR3 gives the full variable domain: DAMVIQNPRYQVTQFGKPVTLSCSQTLNHNVMYWYQQKSSQAPKLLFHYYDKDFNNEADTPDNFQSRRPNTSFCFLDIRSPGLGDTAMYLCATSTSLGTDTQYFGPGTRLTVL.

The chain combines TRBV9 with TRBJ2-5; possible D gene TRBD2, 6 bases. The CDR3 sequence is 15 residues long. V lost 3 bases and J 4 bases, leaving 16 bases between the germline ends. The germline V gene encodes CDR1 SGDLS and CDR2 YYNGEE. In nucleotides, the CDR3 is TGTGCCAGCAGCGCCGGGGGTGGGCAAATAGAGACCCAGTACTTC. It encodes CASSAGGGQIETQYF.

The chain joins TRBV9 to TRBJ1-6; D ambiguous. The length of the CDR3 is 12 residues. Trimming took 7 bases from V and 8 from J, leaving 10 bases between them. The germline CDR1 and CDR2 sequences are SGDLS and YYNGEE. The CDR3 coding sequence is TGTGCCAGCGGAGGGAGAGATTCACCCCTCCACTTT. This encodes CASGGRDSPLHF. The full variable domain, its missing parts supplied by reference TRBV9 and TRBJ1-6, is DSGVTQTPKHLITATGQRVTLRCSPRSGDLSVYWYQQSLDQGLQFLIQYYNGEERAKGNILERFSAQQFPDLHSELNLSSLELGDSALYFCASGGRDSPLHFGNGTRLTVT.

This clone was recorded only once. The chain employs TRBV7-9 and TRBJ2-7, with TRBD2 matching 11 bases. Germline V gene lookup returns CDR1 SEHNR and CDR2 FQNEAQ (reference sequence). After removal of 8 bases from V and 4 bases from J, the junction contained 10 bases not matched to a gene. CDR3 size: 15 residues. The CDR3 DNA reads TGTGCCAGCTCCCGCACTAGCGGGAGACTTTACGAGCAGTACTTC. As protein: CASSRTSGRLYEQYF.

V usage is TRBV25-1 and J usage is TRBJ2-1; 8 bases match TRBD2. The CDR3 is made up of 16 amino acids. Per the germline V gene, CDR1 is MGHDK and CDR2 is SYGVNS. V shed 6 bases, J shed 4 bases, and the junction held 11 bases outside the gene matches. The CDR3 here is CASSPPLADNYNEQFF. The CDR3 DNA follows: TGTGCCAGCAGCCCCCCACTAGCGGACAATTACAATGAGCAGTTCTTC.

Only one count was recorded for this clone. This chain links TRBV7-9 with TRBJ2-7; D call uncertain. The CDR3 length is 13 residues. Trimming left V 3 bases short and J 2 bases short, with 8 bases between. The germline V gene has CDR1 SEHNR and CDR2 FQNEAQ (reference sequence). CDR3 amino acids: CASSFESTYEQYF. CDR3 nucleotide sequence: TGTGCCAGCAGCTTTGAGTCTACCTACGAGCAGTACTTC.

The chain employs TRBV5-1 and TRBJ1-5, with 8 bases matching TRBD1. The CDR3 covers 14 residues. J lost 7 bases, V lost 0 bases, and 3 bases had no gene match. Germline CDR1 is SGHRS and CDR2 is YFSETQ. The CDR3 coding sequence is TGCGCCAGCAGCTTGGAACAGGGGGAACAGCCCCAGCATTTT. Encoded protein: CASSLEQGEQPQHF.

This clone was detected a few times. V gene TRBV4-3 combines with J gene TRBJ2-7; D remains unclear. CDR1 is LGHNA, CDR2 YSLEER, per germline. Trimming shortened V by 1 base and J by 2 bases, and 9 bases separated the two germline ends. The CDR3 extends over 14 amino acids. CDR3 sequence: CASSQGARAYEQYF. As DNA, the CDR3 is TGCGCCAGCAGCCAAGGAGCACGCGCCTACGAGCAGTACTTC.

This clone was detected only once. This chain uses TRBV7-9 with TRBJ2-1; 9 bases are a match to TRBD1. CDR3 length: 14 amino acids. With V trimmed by 8 bases and J by 4 bases, 6 bases remained unmatched. Germline-derived CDR1 and CDR2 are SEHNR and FQNEAQ (reference sequence). Here the CDR3 reads CASGGTGLYNEQFF. CDR3 nucleotides: TGTGCCAGCGGCGGGACAGGGCTGTACAATGAGCAGTTCTTC.

There are a few counts of this clone. The chain carries TRBV13 and TRBJ2-3; TRBD1 agrees at 8 bases. CDR3 length: 14 amino acids. CDR1 and CDR2 from the germline V gene are PRHDT and FYEKMQ (reference sequence). Trimming at V came to 3 bases and at J to 5 bases, leaving 4 bases not matched to a gene. This CDR3 reads CASSLRTGLDTQYF. CDR3 DNA sequence: TGTGCCAGCAGCTTGAGGACAGGGTTAGATACGCAGTATTTT.

The chain carries TRBV2 and TRBJ1-2; no clear D gene. The CDR3 length is 14 residues. Germline lookup yields CDR1 SNHLY and CDR2 FYNNEI. V was cut by 9 bases and J by 4 bases, with 18 bases left in between. CDR3 residues: CASPKGDAIYGYTF. As DNA, the CDR3 is TGTGCCAGTCCTAAGGGAGATGCTATCTATGGCTACACCTTC.

This chain links TRBV5-1 with TRBJ1-1; 7 nucleotides match TRBD1. The junction had 12 bases not matched to a gene; V was cut back by 3 bases and J by 4 bases. Germline V gene sequence: CDR1 SGHRS, CDR2 YFSETQ. The CDR3 extends over 16 amino acids. The CDR3 sequence is CASSSTGSGLGTEAFF. CDR3 in DNA: TGCGCCAGCAGCTCGACAGGGTCGGGCCTGGGCACTGAAGCTTTCTTT. Full variable domain (rest looked up from reference TRBV5-1 and TRBJ1-1): KAGVTQTPRYLIKTRGQQVTLSCSPISGHRSVSWYQQTPGQGLQFLFEYFSETQRNKGNFPGRFSGRQFSNSRSEMNVSTLELGDSALYLCASSSTGSGLGTEAFFGQGTRLTVV.

This clone was observed a single time. The chain combines TRBV7-9 with TRBJ2-2; 10 bases agree with TRBD2. The V segment lost 1 base and the J segment 4 bases; nucleotides outside the gene matches: 12. This CDR3 is 19 amino acids long. Looked up from germline, CDR1 is SEHNR and CDR2 is FQNEAQ (reference sequence). DNA of the CDR3: TGTGCCAGCAGCTTAGGCGGTCTAGCGGGGGCCTCAGGCACCGGGGAGCTGTTTTTT. It is translated as CASSLGGLAGASGTGELFF.

This clone was detected only once. CDR3 nucleotides: TGTGCCAGCAGCTTAGCGGGACAGGGAGTAAAAGAGACCCAGTACTTC. Residues: CASSLAGQGVKETQYF. The J gene is TRBJ2-5, the V gene TRBV7-8; 9 bases match TRBD1. The germline gives CDR1 SGHVS, CDR2 FQNEAQ. V lost 0 bases, J lost 3 bases, and 5 bases stayed unmatched. CDR3 length equals 16 residues.